Following are 15 T cell receptor beta chains from one sample sequenced in a study of T-cell reconstitution after alpha-beta-depleted transplantation in children. The authors prepared the TCRbeta library with unique molecular identifiers. TCRdb fed the PCR reads into MiXCR, producing one record per CDR3 protein. In the table there are fewer than 750,000 distinct CDR3 sequences, over 25% of which are singletons. The sequences come from PBMCs, collected before TCRalphabeta/CD19-depleted stem cell transplant. The receptor set was obtained from a boy under three years old with Wiskott-Aldrich syndrome, due to receive a stem cell transplant.

Only a few counts were recorded for this clonotype. The rearrangement links TRBV5-1 to TRBJ2-1; D not resolved. In germline, CDR1 is SGHRS, CDR2 YFSETQ. V dropped 0 bases and J dropped 0 bases, with 7 bases sitting between them. This CDR3 comprises 15 residues. The CDR3 loop is CASSLEHSSYNEQFF. The CDR3 nucleotides are TGCGCCAGCAGCTTGGAGCACAGCTCCTACAATGAGCAGTTCTTC.

The CDR3 bases are TGTGCCAGCAGTATCCCCCTGGGCGGGACCCAAGAGACCCAGTACTTC. This gives the protein CASSIPLGGTQETQYF. The rearrangement uses TRBV6-2 or TRBV6-3 and TRBJ2-5; a weak D match, TRBD2 (6 bases). CDR3 length: 16 residues. CDR1 MNHEY and CDR2 SVGEGT come from the germline V gene. Deletions cut 5 bases from V and 1 base from J, with 17 bases between.

This rearrangement joins TRBV5-4 to TRBJ2-1, with 12 bases fitting TRBD2. Germline CDR1 SGHNT, CDR2 YYREEE (reference sequence). The V segment lost 7 bases and the J segment 3 bases; nucleotides outside the gene matches: 8. There are 16 residues in the CDR3. The CDR3 DNA is TGTGCCAGCGGTTCACCGACTAGCGGGAGCTACAATGAGCAGTTCTTC. It translates to CASGSPTSGSYNEQFF.

V is TRBV7-6 and J is TRBJ2-5, with D perhaps TRBD1 (6 bases). Trimming cost V 5 bases and J 0 bases, with 10 bases left between them. Germline CDR1 is SGHVS and CDR2 is FNYEAQ. CDR3 length: 14 residues. The CDR3 DNA sequence: TGTGCCAGCAGCCATACAGGGAACCAAGAGACCCAGTACTTC. Protein: CASSHTGNQETQYF.

This clonotype appeared a few times. The rearrangement links TRBV12-3 or TRBV12-4 to TRBJ1-4; tentative D call: TRBD1 (5 bases). V was trimmed by 3 bases and J by 5 bases, leaving 16 bases between them. There are 16 residues in the CDR3. The CDR3 sequence is CASSLGELVGNEKLFF. CDR3 nucleotide sequence: TGTGCCAGCAGTTTGGGGGAGTTGGTGGGAAATGAAAAACTGTTTTTT.

V is TRBV12-3 or TRBV12-4 and J is TRBJ2-2; maybe TRBD2 (6 bases). Between the trimmed V and J ends, which lost 6 bases and 8 bases, there was a span of 13 bases. This CDR3 has 13 residues. The chain's CDR3 is CASSLWEAGELFF. DNA for the CDR3: TGTGCCAGCAGCCTCTGGGAGGCTGGGGAGCTGTTTTTT.

The chain carries TRBV7-8 and TRBJ2-3; D is unresolved. V was pared by 3 bases and J by 2 bases, with 21 bases between. This CDR3 has 18 amino acids. Germline V gives CDR1 SGHVS, CDR2 FQNEAQ. In DNA, the CDR3 is TGTGCCAGCAGCTTCAACCCTAATGACGGTGCCCCCACAGATACGCAGTATTTT. Translated, it gives CASSFNPNDGAPTDTQYF.

The chain uses TRBV4-1 and TRBJ1-4; D possibly corresponds to TRBD1 (6 bases). Germline CDR1 MGHRA, CDR2 YSYEKL. The CDR3 loop spans 16 amino acids. The V and J ends lost 2 bases and 7 bases respectively, with 17 bases between them. The CDR3: CASSQRETGLGEKLFF. The CDR3 DNA is TGCGCCAGCAGCCAAAGGGAGACAGGATTGGGTGAAAAACTGTTTTTT.

The V gene is TRBV5-1, the J gene TRBJ2-7; perhaps TRBD1 as D (6 bases). Looked up from germline, CDR1 is SGHRS and CDR2 is YFSETQ. Trimming stripped 5 bases from V and 4 bases from J, with 16 bases between. The CDR3 length is 14 residues. DNA of the CDR3: TGCGCCAGCAGGCCTGGAACAGGGAATTACGAGCAGTACTTC. Its protein product is CASRPGTGNYEQYF.

This clonotype was observed a handful of times. J is TRBJ2-1 and V is TRBV29-1, with 14 nucleotides matching TRBD2. This CDR3 is built from 18 residues. Germline V lookup: CDR1 SQVTM, CDR2 ANQGSEA. J was trimmed by 9 bases and V by 6 bases; bases with no gene match: 19. In DNA form, the CDR3 reads TGCAGCGTCCAAAACGGACTAGCGGGAGGTGCCTCAAGAGGTGAGCAGTTCTTC. It encodes CSVQNGLAGGASRGEQFF.

This clonotype was counted only a few times. The chain combines TRBV11-2 with TRBJ2-1; D is unresolved. Germline V CDR1 and CDR2: SGHAT, FQNNGV. The CDR3 loop spans 14 amino acids. V was shortened by 3 bases and J by 0 bases, with 6 bases between the two germline ends. The CDR3 is CASSFVSSYNEQFF. CDR3 coding DNA: TGTGCCAGCAGCTTCGTCAGCTCCTACAATGAGCAGTTCTTC.

The rearrangement joins TRBV5-1 to TRBJ1-5; 8 nucleotides match TRBD1. This CDR3 is built from 14 residues. Germline V gene lookup returns CDR1 SGHRS and CDR2 YFSETQ. V lost 4 bases and J lost 7; bases outside the gene matches: 7. CDR3 DNA: TGCGCCAGCAGCCCCGGGACAGGTCAACAGCCCCAGCATTTT. It codes for CASSPGTGQQPQHF.

This clonotype was counted at least ten times. This chain uses TRBV5-1 with TRBJ2-2; no reliable D call. This CDR3 is 13 amino acids long. V was clipped by 0 bases and J by 4 bases, with 4 bases between them. Germline loops: CDR1 SGHRS, CDR2 YFSETQ. DNA of the CDR3: TGCGCCAGCAGCTTGGACCGCACCGGGGAGCTGTTTTTT. Protein sequence: CASSLDRTGELFF.

The chain recombines TRBV20-1 with TRBJ2-7; D uncertain. In germline, CDR1 is DFQATT, CDR2 SNEGSKA (reference sequence). There are 13 residues in the CDR3. Trimming left V 3 bases short and J 0 bases short, with 9 bases between. CDR3 bases: TGCAGTGCTAGGGGCGAGTACTCCTACGAGCAGTACTTC. Its translation: CSARGEYSYEQYF.

The rearrangement uses TRBV20-1 and TRBJ2-7; the match to TRBD2 covers 15 bases. After removal of 3 bases from V and 2 bases from J, the junction contained 8 bases not matched to a gene. Looked up from germline, CDR1 is DFQATT and CDR2 is SNEGSKA (reference sequence). The CDR3 length is 17 residues. CDR3 loop: CSARAGTSGRNPYEQYF. CDR3 in DNA: TGCAGTGCTAGGGCCGGGACTAGCGGGAGGAACCCCTACGAGCAGTACTTC.